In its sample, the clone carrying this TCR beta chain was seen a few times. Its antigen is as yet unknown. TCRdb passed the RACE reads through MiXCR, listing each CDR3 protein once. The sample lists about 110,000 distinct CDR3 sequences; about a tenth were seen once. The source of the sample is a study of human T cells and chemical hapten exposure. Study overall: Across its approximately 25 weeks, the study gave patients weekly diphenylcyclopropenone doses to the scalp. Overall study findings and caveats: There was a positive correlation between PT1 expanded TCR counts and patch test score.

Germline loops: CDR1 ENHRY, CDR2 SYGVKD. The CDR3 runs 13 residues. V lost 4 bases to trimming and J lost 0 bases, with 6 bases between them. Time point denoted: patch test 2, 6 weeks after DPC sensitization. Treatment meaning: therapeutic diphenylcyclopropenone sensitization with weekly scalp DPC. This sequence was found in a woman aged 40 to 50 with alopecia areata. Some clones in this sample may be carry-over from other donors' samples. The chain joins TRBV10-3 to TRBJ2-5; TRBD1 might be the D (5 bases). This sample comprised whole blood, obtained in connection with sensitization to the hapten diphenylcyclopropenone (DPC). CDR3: CAISVTDQETQYF. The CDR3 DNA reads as TGTGCCATCAGTGTGACAGACCAAGAGACCCAGTACTTC.